One sample yielded the 21 T cell receptor beta chains listed below, sequenced in a study of tumor-infiltrating lymphocytes in primary liver carcinoma. Scientists recovered RNA and DNA together from roughly 18-30 mg of unsorted bulk tissue. A constant-region primer primed TCR beta cDNA synthesis from roughly 510 ng of total RNA. Generation of the TCR beta libraries relied on three nested multiplex PCR rounds using slightly modified ARM-PCR. TRBV1-TRBV30 forward primers paired with a C-beta reverse primer drove the first two PCR rounds, ten to eleven cycles each. TCRdb re-derived calls from the multiplex PCR reads in MiXCR, one entry per CDR3 protein. Among about 190,000 distinct CDR3 sequences listed, around four fifths were seen once. The source material was tumor tissue from primary liver carcinoma. All receptors come from a man aged 40-49 years with primary liver carcinoma and hepatitis B virus infection.

J is TRBJ1-2 and V is TRBV6-1, with a weak D call TRBD1 (6 bases). CDR1 and CDR2 (germline): MNHNS, SASEGT. There are 16 residues in the CDR3. Trimming stripped 5 bases from V and 13 bases from J, with 29 bases between. As DNA, the CDR3 is TGTGCCAGCAGTCGCACACCGGGACACGGTGTTTTGGCCTGCACCTTC. It yields the protein CASSRTPGHGVLACTF.

The CDR3: CASSLGLAGKVDTQYF. CDR3 DNA sequence: TGTGCCAGCAGCTTAGGACTAGCGGGAAAGGTAGATACGCAGTATTTT. The chain is built from TRBV5-4 and TRBJ2-3; 12 positions agree with TRBD2. The length of the CDR3 is 16 residues. The J segment lost 5 bases and the V segment lost 2 bases, leaving 6 bases of the junction unmatched. Germline-derived CDR1 and CDR2 are SGHNT and YYREEE (reference sequence). The variable domain in full, completed from reference TRBV5-4 and TRBJ2-3, reads ETGVTQSPTHLIKTRGQQVTLRCSSQSGHNTVSWYQQALGQGPQFIFQYYREEENGRGNFPPRFSGLQFPNYSSELNVNALELDDSALYLCASSLGLAGKVDTQYFGPGTRLTVL.

The chain is built from TRBV28 and TRBJ2-7; 7 bases match TRBD1. Per the germline V gene, CDR1 is MDHEN and CDR2 is SYDVKM. The CDR3 is 13 amino acids. The CDR3 loop reads CVISPGQDYEQYF. As DNA, the CDR3 is TGTGTCATCAGTCCCGGACAGGACTACGAGCAGTACTTC.

About this clonotype: At one boundary the junction diverges from the germline segment, which might be a read error. The J gene is TRBJ2-5, the V gene TRBV4-3; D call uncertain. Germline V gene data show CDR1 as LGHNA and CDR2 as YSLEER. The CDR3 is made up of 14 amino acids. In nucleotides, the CDR3 is TGCACCAGCAGCCAACTCCTTAGCTGGAGTGGGCAATACTTC. Protein: CTSSQLLSWSGQYF.

About this clonotype: The CDR3 carries no conserved terminal phenylalanine or tryptophan, so it likely arises from a read error. Because the CDR3's place on the DNA is in doubt, the DNA is left out and the CDR3 is given as listed by TCRdb. The V call is TRBV6-2 or TRBV6-3, the J call TRBJ2-5; TRBD2, as called in the table, went unchecked against the DNA. The CDR3 sequence runs 13 residues, both termini included. Germline V gene sequence: CDR1 MNHEY, CDR2 SVGEGT. The CDR3 region is CAICSGLANTRYL.

Points on this clonotype: The CDR3 carries no conserved terminal phenylalanine or tryptophan, so it likely arises from a read error. This chain links TRBV11-2 with TRBJ1-5, with D unresolved. The CDR3 sequence is 17 residues long. Germline V gives CDR1 SGHAT, CDR2 FQNNGV. Here the CDR3 DNA reads TGTGTCAGCAGTTTAGTAGAGGTAACAGAGAGCAATCAGCCCCAGCATTCT. This encodes CVSSLVEVTESNQPQHS.

Concerning this clonotype itself: Compared with germline, one end of the junction differs, possibly owing to a read error. The DNA of the CDR3 is TGCAGGGAGACGGGACGGGTGAATACTGAAGCTTTCTTT. Amino acids: CRETGRVNTEAFF. The chain links TRBV29-1 to TRBJ1-1, with TRBD1 as a possible D gene (5 bases). Germline assignment: CDR1 SQVTM and CDR2 ANQGSEA. The length of the CDR3 is 13 residues. The full variable domain, in which reference TRBV29-1 and TRBJ1-1 provide the parts outside the CDR3, is SAVISQKPSRDICQRGTSLTIQCQVDSQVTMMFWYRQQPGQSLTLIATANQGSEATYESGFVIDKFPISRPNLTFSTLTVSNMSPEDSSIYLCRETGRVNTEAFFGQGTRLTVV.

This clonotype has only one observation. DNA of the CDR3: TGTGCCAGCACTCGTATGGAGAACACTGAAGCTTTCTTT. Amino acids: CASTRMENTEAFF. The chain is built from TRBV5-5 and TRBJ1-1; D remains unclear. V shed 6 bases and J shed 1 base, with 10 bases lying between them. Germline CDR1 is SGHKS and CDR2 is YYEKEE (reference sequence). The length of the CDR3 is 13 residues. Full variable domain (remainder filled in from reference TRBV5-5 and TRBJ1-1): DAGVTQSPTHLIKTRGQQVTLRCSPISGHKSVSWYQQVLGQGPQFIFQYYEKEERGRGNFPDRFSARQFPNYSSELNVNALLLGDSALYLCASTRMENTEAFFGQGTRLTVV.

Concerning this clonotype itself: This is likely a read error, given that the CDR3 carries no conserved phenylalanine or tryptophan at its end. The chain employs TRBV4-3 and TRBJ2-7, with D perhaps matching TRBD2 (7 bases). The CDR3 extends over 12 amino acids. Germline CDR1 is LGHNA and CDR2 is YSLEER. CDR3 loop: CSSGLGGGEQYL. CDR3 DNA sequence: TGCTCCAGCGGCCTGGGAGGGGGAGAGCAGTACTTA.

In the case of this clonotype: One end of the junction fails to match germline, which may point to a read error. The chain recombines TRBV9 with TRBJ2-6; TRBD1 is a possible D gene (5 bases). Germline-derived CDR1 and CDR2 are SGDLS and YYNGEE. The CDR3 is 13 residues long. The CDR3 loop reads CAISLVGANVLTF. CDR3 nucleotide sequence: TGTGCCATTAGCCTAGTTGGGGCCAACGTCCTGACATTC.

The J gene is TRBJ2-7, the V gene TRBV4-2; 10 nucleotides line up with TRBD2. Trimming cost V 4 bases and J 7 bases; bases outside gene matches: 19. Germline CDR1 is LGHNA and CDR2 is YNFKEQ. This CDR3 is 18 amino acids long. CDR3: CASSPNSPSSGRKHEQYF. The CDR3 region has the DNA TGTGCCAGCAGCCCAAACTCCCCGAGTAGCGGGAGGAAACATGAGCAGTACTTC.

The chain combines TRBV5-4 with TRBJ2-5; TRBD2 matches at 10 bases. The CDR3 spans 19 residues. Germline lookup yields CDR1 SGHNT and CDR2 YYREEE (reference sequence). The V gene end was trimmed by 6 bases and the J gene end by 3 bases; junction bases not matched to a gene: 20. The CDR3: CASNWSGAAGGLSEETQYF. CDR3 bases: TGTGCCAGCAACTGGAGTGGGGCAGCGGGAGGGCTGAGCGAAGAGACCCAGTACTTC.

As for this clonotype: The conserved final phenylalanine or tryptophan is absent from the CDR3, which likely points to a read error. This chain uses TRBV29-1 with TRBJ1-1, with 7 bases fitting TRBD1. Germline CDR1 reads SQVTM; CDR2 reads ANQGSEA. The CDR3 sequence is 14 residues long. CDR3 nucleotide sequence: TGCAGAGTCAACAGGGGCGGGATGAACACTGAAGCTTTCTTG. Protein sequence: CRVNRGGMNTEAFL.

As for this clonotype: Relative to the germline gene, one junction end is altered; a read error may explain this. The rearrangement uses TRBV29-1 and TRBJ2-1; D is ambiguous. Looked up from germline, CDR1 is SQVTM and CDR2 is ANQGSEA. The CDR3 totals 12 residues. This CDR3 is CSLGEVYNEQFF. The CDR3 DNA follows: TGCAGCCTTGGAGAGGTATACAATGAGCAATTCTTC.

A word on this clonotype: One junction end disagrees with the germline gene, perhaps due to a read error. The chain joins TRBV29-1 to TRBJ1-1, with 8 bases fitting TRBD1. Germline V gene lookup returns CDR1 SQVTM and CDR2 ANQGSEA. The CDR3 length is 15 residues. CDR3 protein: CGVAGGWGVNTEAFF. In DNA form, the CDR3 reads TGCGGCGTTGCAGGGGGCTGGGGAGTGAACACTGAAGCTTTCTTT. Filled out from reference TRBV29-1 and TRBJ1-1, the complete variable domain reads SAVISQKPSRDICQRGTSLTIQCQVDSQVTMMFWYRQQPGQSLTLIATANQGSEATYESGFVIDKFPISRPNLTFSTLTVSNMSPEDSSIYLCGVAGGWGVNTEAFFGQGTRLTVV.

As to this clonotype: The junction does not match germline at one end; this may be a read error. The chain recombines TRBV10-2 with TRBJ2-1; D is ambiguous. Germline V gives CDR1 WSHSY, CDR2 SAAADI. This CDR3 contains 11 residues. CDR3 in DNA: TGCGCCAGCAGCACTAACAATGAGCAGTTGTTC. It specifies CASSTNNEQLF.

This clonotype was observed once. The junction does not match germline at one end; this may be a read error. The chain has TRBV29-1 and TRBJ1-1, with a possible D match to TRBD1 (5 bases). CDR3 length: 15 residues. Germline V gene lookup returns CDR1 SQVTM and CDR2 ANQGSEA. The CDR3 region has the DNA TGCAGCGGCGGTGCAGGGTGGGGTATGAACACTGAAACTTTCTTT. This translates into CSGGAGWGMNTETFF. The full variable domain, its missing parts supplied by reference TRBV29-1 and TRBJ1-1, is SAVISQKPSRDICQRGTSLTIQCQVDSQVTMMFWYRQQPGQSLTLIATANQGSEATYESGFVIDKFPISRPNLTFSTLTVSNMSPEDSSIYLCSGGAGWGMNTETFFGQGTRLTVV.

Comment on this clonotype: Without the conserved terminal phenylalanine or tryptophan, this CDR3 likely stems from a read error. This chain joins TRBV5-1 and TRBJ2-5; the D gene is possibly TRBD1 (5 bases). This CDR3 has 13 residues. Germline V gene sequence: CDR1 SGHRS, CDR2 YFSETQ. Here the CDR3 DNA reads TGCGCCAGCAGCTTGGCAGGGTTAGAGATCCAGTACTCC. It encodes CASSLAGLEIQYS.

On this clonotype itself: Its ends do not fully match the called genes, so a read error is possible. This chain connects TRBV6-6 to TRBJ2-5, with 8 positions matching TRBD2. The CDR3 sequence is 15 residues long. CDR1 and CDR2 (germline): MNHNY, SVGAGI (reference sequence). The DNA of the CDR3 is TGTGCCAGTAGTTACGCGTCTAGCGGGCACGAAACCCAGTACTTC. Translation: CASSYASSGHETQYF.

The chain is built from TRBV19 and TRBJ2-1; D is unresolved. Germline values: CDR1 LNHDA, CDR2 SQIVND (reference sequence). V lost 2 bases, J lost 8 bases, and 13 bases lay in between. CDR3 size: 14 residues. DNA of the CDR3: TGTGCCAGTAGTATAAATTTGCGAGCCGATGAGCAGTTCTTC. Translation gives CASSINLRADEQFF.

The chain combines TRBV20-1 with TRBJ2-1; D is possibly TRBD2 (6 bases). Germline CDR1 reads DFQATT; CDR2 reads SNEGSKA (reference sequence). This CDR3 region has 16 residues. Deletions cut 6 bases from V and 6 bases from J, with 24 bases between. The CDR3 here is CSAAAASASPLNEQFF. In nucleotides, the CDR3 is TGCAGTGCGGCGGCCGCTAGCGCGAGCCCCCTCAATGAGCAGTTCTTC.